Shown below are 29 T cell receptor beta chains from a single sample sequenced in a study of shared clonotypes between healthy human individuals. Some clones are missing from TCRdb's copy, which holds only in-frame ones; the method was immunoSEQ multiplex PCR. The table includes roughly 410,000 clones, approximately 96% detected once. Input material: memory CD8+ T cells sorted from blood. Subset given: CD45RO+ cells pooled with CCR7-negative TemRA cells. Source of these receptors: a man between 25 and 39 years old in good health.

This clone was counted once. The genes are TRBV30 and TRBJ2-5, with 8 bases that match TRBD2. The CDR3 has 14 amino acids. In germline, CDR1 is GTSNPN, CDR2 SVGIG (reference sequence). The V gene end was trimmed by 2 bases and the J gene end by 5 bases; junction bases not matched to a gene: 7. CDR3 sequence (DNA): TGTGCCTGGAGTATTCTAGCGGGTTATGAGACCCAGTACTTC. This gives the protein CAWSILAGYETQYF. The entire variable domain, with the rest obtained from reference TRBV30 and TRBJ2-5, is as follows: SQTIHQWPATLVQPVGSPLSLECTVEGTSNPNLYWYRQAAGRGLQLLFYSVGIGQISSEVPQNLSASRPQDRQFILSSKKLLLSDSGFYLCAWSILAGYETQYFGPGTRLLVL.

The V and J genes are TRBV10-3 and TRBJ2-3; D ambiguous. This CDR3 is built from 14 residues. Germline CDR1 reads ENHRY; CDR2 reads SYGVKD. Trimming took 6 bases from V and 2 from J, leaving 12 bases between them. Written as DNA, the CDR3 is TGTGCCATCAGGGATACTACCACCACAGATACGCAGTATTTT. Encoded protein: CAIRDTTTTDTQYF.

The gene calls are TRBV10-1 and TRBJ1-2; TRBD1 is a possible D gene (5 bases). Germline CDR1 reads WNHNN; CDR2 reads SYGVQD (reference sequence). The CDR3 has 13 amino acids. Trimming took off 6 bases at V and 8 bases at J, with 16 bases between the two ends. The CDR3 here is CASSPDRTLGYTF. The CDR3 DNA follows: TGCGCCAGCAGCCCAGACAGAACCCTGGGCTACACCTTC.

This clone came up a few times. The same CDR3 arises from other DNA sequences in this sample as well. This rearrangement joins TRBV9 to TRBJ2-2; D call uncertain. The CDR3 totals 13 residues. The germline V gene has CDR1 SGDLS and CDR2 YYNGEE. V gave up 0 bases and J gave up 4 bases, with 4 bases separating them. CDR3 loop: CASSVGGTGELFF. The CDR3 coding sequence is TGTGCCAGCAGCGTAGGTGGCACCGGGGAGCTGTTTTTT.

This chain links TRBV30 with TRBJ2-1, with a possible D match to TRBD2 (5 bases). Trimming took 2 bases from V and 8 from J, leaving 10 bases between them. Germline V CDR1 and CDR2: GTSNPN, SVGIG (reference sequence). CDR3 length: 12 amino acids. In DNA, the CDR3 is TGTGCCTGGAGTCCCACCGGGGATGAGCAGTTCTTC. Protein sequence: CAWSPTGDEQFF.

The chain carries TRBV5-1 and TRBJ2-7; D uncertain. V dropped 3 bases and J dropped 5 bases, with 12 bases sitting between them. This CDR3 comprises 13 residues. Germline V CDR1 and CDR2: SGHRS, YFSETQ. The CDR3 region is CASSSLGPNEQYF. DNA of the CDR3: TGCGCCAGCAGCTCCTTAGGGCCCAACGAGCAGTACTTC. The variable domain in full, with the rest retrieved from reference TRBV5-1 and TRBJ2-7, is KAGVTQTPRYLIKTRGQQVTLSCSPISGHRSVSWYQQTPGQGLQFLFEYFSETQRNKGNFPGRFSGRQFSNSRSEMNVSTLELGDSALYLCASSSLGPNEQYFGPGTRLTVT.

The chain links TRBV15 to TRBJ2-7; D call uncertain. Germline-derived CDR1 and CDR2 are LNHNV and YYDKDF (reference sequence). V was cut by 0 bases and J by 2 bases, with 8 bases left in between. This CDR3 contains 14 residues. The CDR3 spells CATSRDLGTYEQYF. The DNA of the CDR3 is TGTGCCACCAGCAGAGATCTGGGTACCTACGAGCAGTACTTC.

The rearrangement joins TRBV2 to TRBJ2-3; D may be TRBD1 (6 bases). The V gene lost 7 bases and the J gene lost 3 bases, with 23 bases spanning the gap. The germline CDR1 and CDR2 sequences are SNHLY and FYNNEI. The CDR3 contains 17 residues. CDR3 protein: CASTTFMSIQGTDTQYF. CDR3 nucleotides: TGTGCCAGCACAACATTCATGTCCATTCAGGGGACAGATACGCAGTATTTT.

V gene TRBV28 combines with J gene TRBJ2-7; D might be TRBD1 or TRBD2, each matching 5 bases. The CDR3 extends over 15 amino acids. CDR1 is MDHEN, CDR2 SYDVKM, per germline. V dropped 3 bases and J dropped 2 bases, with 14 bases sitting between them. CDR3 in amino acids: CASSFKALGPYEQYF. The CDR3 DNA sequence: TGTGCCAGCAGTTTTAAGGCTTTGGGACCCTACGAGCAGTACTTC.

This chain joins TRBV2 and TRBJ1-2; a possible D gene is TRBD1 (5 bases). Trimming pared 8 bases from V and 6 bases from J, leaving 13 bases between. This CDR3 comprises 12 residues. Germline V gene lookup returns CDR1 SNHLY and CDR2 FYNNEI. DNA of the CDR3: TGTGCCAGCCTGACAGTGTCTGATGGCTACACCTTC. Translating gives CASLTVSDGYTF. The full variable domain, rest sourced from reference TRBV2 and TRBJ1-2, is EPEVTQTPSHQVTQMGQEVILRCVPISNHLYFYWYRQILGQKVEFLVSFYNNEISEKSEIFDDQFSVERPDGSNFTLKIRSTKLEDSAMYFCASLTVSDGYTFGSGTRLTVV.

The rearrangement uses TRBV7-9 and TRBJ2-2; TRBD2 matches at 7 bases. This CDR3 spans 16 amino acids. The V gene's germline CDR1 is SEHNR and CDR2 FQNEAQ (reference sequence). The trim removed 3 bases at V and 0 bases at J, leaving 4 bases unmatched. CDR3 bases: TGTGCCAGCAGCTTTCCTACTAGCGCGAACACCGGGGAGCTGTTTTTT. Its protein is CASSFPTSANTGELFF. The whole variable domain, filled in from reference TRBV7-9 and TRBJ2-2, reads DTGVSQNPRHKITKRGQNVTFRCDPISEHNRLYWYRQTLGQGPEFLTYFQNEAQLEKSRLLSDRFSAERPKGSFSTLEIQRTEQGDSAMYLCASSFPTSANTGELFFGEGSRLTVL.

The V gene is TRBV27, the J gene TRBJ2-1, with 7 bases lining up with TRBD2. Germline V gene lookup returns CDR1 MNHEY and CDR2 SMNVEV (reference sequence). The V gene end was trimmed by 1 base and the J gene end by 3 bases; junction bases not matched to a gene: 6. The CDR3 loop spans 16 amino acids. The CDR3 protein is CASSLWGGGGYNEQFF. Written as DNA, the CDR3 is TGTGCCAGCAGTTTATGGGGGGGAGGTGGCTACAATGAGCAGTTCTTC.

The rearrangement joins TRBV25-1 to TRBJ2-7, with TRBD1 as a possible D gene (8 bases). Between the trimmed V and J ends, which lost 7 bases and 6 bases, there was a span of 16 bases. This CDR3 region has 13 residues. CDR1 is MGHDK and CDR2 is SYGVNS in the germline V gene. In nucleotides, the CDR3 is TGTGCCAGCACTGGACAGGGAGGGTCCGAGCAGTACTTC. Translation gives CASTGQGGSEQYF.

The chain uses TRBV2 and TRBJ2-2; D gene uncertain. The ends were cut back, 1 base at V and 8 bases at J, with 5 bases in the middle. The germline V gene encodes CDR1 SNHLY and CDR2 FYNNEI. The CDR3 contains 12 residues. The chain's CDR3 is CASSEGVGELFF. The CDR3 DNA follows: TGTGCCAGCAGTGAAGGGGTGGGGGAGCTGTTTTTT. Together with reference TRBV2 and TRBJ2-2, the CDR3 gives the full variable domain: EPEVTQTPSHQVTQMGQEVILRCVPISNHLYFYWYRQILGQKVEFLVSFYNNEISEKSEIFDDQFSVERPDGSNFTLKIRSTKLEDSAMYFCASSEGVGELFFGEGSRLTVL.

This sequence joins TRBV7-2 and TRBJ2-7; 7 bases are a match to TRBD2. V was clipped by 3 bases and J by 1 base; unmatched bases: 6. The germline V gene encodes CDR1 SGHTA and CDR2 FQGNSA. The CDR3 covers 15 residues. The CDR3 nucleotides are TGTGCCAGCAGCTTCGTTAACGGGAGGTCCTACGAGCAGTACTTC. Translating gives CASSFVNGRSYEQYF.

This sequence joins TRBV14 and TRBJ2-3, with D unclear. The CDR3 runs 14 residues. V shed 1 base and J shed 5 bases, with 10 bases lying between them. Germline V gene data show CDR1 as SGHDN and CDR2 as FVKESK. CDR3: CASSQVPSGDTQYF. The CDR3 DNA is TGTGCCAGCAGCCAAGTCCCTTCGGGAGATACGCAGTATTTT.

This clone was counted a single time. The V call is TRBV30, the J call TRBJ1-2; a weak D match, TRBD1 (5 bases). The CDR3 sequence is 14 residues long. From germline, CDR1 is GTSNPN and CDR2 SVGIG (reference sequence). The CDR3 DNA sequence: TGTGCGCTGGGTCGGGACGGTCGTAAGAGGGGCTACACCTTC. It translates to CALGRDGRKRGYTF.

The rearrangement links TRBV5-1 to TRBJ2-5, with D perhaps TRBD1 (5 bases). V was cut by 0 bases and J by 3 bases, with 6 bases left in between. In germline, CDR1 is SGHRS, CDR2 YFSETQ. The CDR3 extends over 13 amino acids. The DNA for the CDR3 is TGCGCCAGCAGCTTGGTCAGGGAAGAGACCCAGTACTTC. This encodes CASSLVREETQYF.

This clone has a single count. The chain recombines TRBV6-1 with TRBJ2-7, with D uncertain. Looked up from germline, CDR1 is MNHNS and CDR2 is SASEGT. The germline V and J ends were trimmed by 0 bases and 3 bases, with 24 bases remaining between them. The CDR3 is 19 residues long. The CDR3 bases are TGTGCCAGCAGTGAAGCAGTTGGAAGGGTCCACTTAGGCCGCTACGAGCAGTACTTC. Encoded protein: CASSEAVGRVHLGRYEQYF.

J is TRBJ2-2 and V is TRBV30; 7 nucleotides agree with TRBD1. V lost 3 bases to trimming and J lost 6 bases; unmatched junction nucleotides: 4. The CDR3 length is 13 residues. CDR1 and CDR2 (germline): GTSNPN, SVGIG (reference sequence). CDR3 in DNA: TGTGCCTGGAGGCTTGACAGGGCCGGGGAGCTGTTTTTT. This sequence encodes CAWRLDRAGELFF. The variable domain in full, completed from reference TRBV30 and TRBJ2-2, reads SQTIHQWPATLVQPVGSPLSLECTVEGTSNPNLYWYRQAAGRGLQLLFYSVGIGQISSEVPQNLSASRPQDRQFILSSKKLLLSDSGFYLCAWRLDRAGELFFGEGSRLTVL.

In this sample, this clone turned up a few times. The chain is built from TRBV25-1 and TRBJ1-1; D is unresolved. CDR3 length equals 11 residues. V was clipped by 5 bases and J by 12 bases, with 13 bases between them. Germline assignment: CDR1 MGHDK and CDR2 SYGVNS. CDR3 sequence (DNA): TGTGCCAGCAGTATCGGCGGTCTTACTTTCTTT. Its translation is CASSIGGLTFF.

This clone has a single count. Other DNA sequences in this sample translate to the same CDR3. V is TRBV5-1 and J is TRBJ2-3; perhaps TRBD2 as D (5 bases). Trimming cost V 1 base and J 2 bases, with 8 bases left between them. CDR3 length: 14 residues. Germline lookup yields CDR1 SGHRS and CDR2 YFSETQ. DNA of the CDR3: TGCGCCAGCAGCTTGACTAGTTCCACAGATACGCAGTATTTT. Protein: CASSLTSSTDTQYF.

This clone was observed once. J is TRBJ2-4 and V is TRBV6-1; D gene uncertain. The CDR3 sequence is 11 residues long. Trimming took 2 bases from V and 16 from J, leaving 12 bases between them. The germline CDR1 and CDR2 sequences are MNHNS and SASEGT. The CDR3 bases are TGTGCCAGCAGTGAATCGGCCCTAGGCTACTTC. It encodes CASSESALGYF.

The rearrangement links TRBV11-2 to TRBJ2-7; the match to TRBD1 covers 7 bases. The CDR3 spans 14 residues. Germline CDR1 SGHAT, CDR2 FQNNGV. V trimming: 2 bases; J trimming: 2 bases; junction bases outside the gene matches: 3. Here the CDR3 DNA reads TGTGCCAGCAGCTTACAGGGGGACCCCTACGAGCAGTACTTC. Protein sequence: CASSLQGDPYEQYF.

J is TRBJ1-3 and V is TRBV6-5; D gene unclear. The CDR3 sequence is 14 residues long. V shed 8 bases and J shed 4 bases, with 15 bases lying between them. Germline V gives CDR1 MNHEY, CDR2 SVGAGI. CDR3 nucleotides: TGTGCCAGCGGCACCGGGAACTCCGGAAACACCATATATTTT. As protein: CASGTGNSGNTIYF.

V is TRBV28 and J is TRBJ1-2; TRBD1 might be the D (6 bases). CDR1 and CDR2 (germline): MDHEN, SYDVKM. This CDR3 comprises 13 residues. V was cut by 2 bases and J by 8 bases, with 12 bases left in between. The CDR3 coding sequence is TGTGCCAGCAGTTTAGACAGGCCGGGGGGCTACACCTTC. Translation gives CASSLDRPGGYTF.

The chain uses TRBV5-6 and TRBJ1-2; 7 bases match TRBD1. This CDR3 is 12 amino acids long. Germline lookup yields CDR1 SGHDT and CDR2 YYEEEE. Trimming removed 4 bases from V and 8 bases from J; junction bases left unmatched: 5. The DNA for the CDR3 is TGTGCCAGCAGCCGGACAGGACGGGGCTACACCTTC. Amino acids: CASSRTGRGYTF.

V gene TRBV6-4 combines with J gene TRBJ2-1; TRBD2 is a possible D gene (6 bases). Per germline, CDR1 MRHNA and CDR2 SNTAGT. Trimming removed 6 bases from V and 4 bases from J, with 22 bases in between. The length of the CDR3 is 17 residues. CDR3: CASSAQALGRPYNEQFF. The CDR3 DNA reads TGTGCCAGCAGCGCACAAGCGTTGGGGAGGCCTTACAATGAGCAGTTCTTC.

This chain joins TRBV4-1 and TRBJ1-1; D gene ambiguous. The CDR3 totals 16 residues. V was trimmed by 4 bases and J by 6 bases, leaving 21 bases between them. In germline, CDR1 is MGHRA, CDR2 YSYEKL. CDR3 protein: CASSPLPQRAASEAFF. The CDR3 DNA follows: TGCGCCAGCAGCCCCCTCCCTCAGAGAGCAGCATCTGAAGCTTTCTTT.